This entry features one T cell receptor beta chain sequence. Germline loops: CDR1 SGHRS, CDR2 YFSETQ. CDR3 length: 15 amino acids. Trimming cost V 0 bases and J 4 bases; bases outside gene matches: 4. The data derive from a study of shared clonotypes between healthy human individuals. Some clones are missing from TCRdb's copy, which holds only in-frame ones; the method was immunoSEQ multiplex PCR. The sample yields about 560,000 clones, around three quarters seen once. The sequencing input was PBMCs. The clonotype originates from a woman in her thirties or forties in good health. Some clones in this sample may be carry-over from other donors' samples. The V call is TRBV5-1, the J call TRBJ2-3; 8 bases match TRBD2. The DNA for the CDR3 is TGCGCCAGCAGCTTGGGGGGACTAGTTTCAGATACGCAGTATTTT. It codes for CASSLGGLVSDTQYF.